A selection of T cell receptor beta chains follows, all from one sample in a study of OX40 agonist ivuxolimab in advanced cancers. Assay used: immunoSEQ multiplex PCR; TCRdb lists only in-frame clones, some missing. The sample includes 73,000 or so clones, 84% of them seen just once. The input for sequencing was CD4+ or CD8+ T cells sorted from blood, taken in a trial of the OX40 agonist ivuxolimab. The source is an adult with an advanced solid tumor such as melanoma, head and neck, liver or kidney cancer. Both conserved end residues are part of each CDR3. The D gene is left open where the match is weak. Size is omitted from some rows. Given values are once, few, many or a class for expanded clones.

abundance | d_gene | j_gene | v_gene | CDR3nt | CDR3aa
- | - | TRBJ2-2 | TRBV6-1 | TGTGCCAGCAGTGCGCGGCAGACCCACACCGGGGAGCTGTTTTTT | CASSARQTHTGELFF
- | TRBD1 | TRBJ2-7 | TRBV11-3 | TGTGCCAGCAGCTCCGGACAGGGTGGGGGCGAGCAGTACTTC | CASSSGQGGGEQYF
- | TRBD2 | TRBJ2-7 | TRBV18 | TGTGCCAGCTCTTGGACTAGGGAAACCTACGAGCAGTACTTC | CASSWTRETYEQYF
- | - | TRBJ1-2 | TRBV12-5 | TGTGCTAGTGGCAGACAGGACTTCTATGGCTACACCTTC | CASGRQDFYGYTF
- | - | TRBJ2-2 | TRBV7-3 | TGTGCCAGCAGCCTGGGCGGCGGACCCACCGGGGAGCTGTTTTTT | CASSLGGGPTGELFF
- | - | TRBJ2-7 | TRBV7-2 | TGTGCCAGCAGCTTACGGCAGGGAGCCTACGAGCAGTACTTC | CASSLRQGAYEQYF
- | - | TRBJ2-3 | TRBV7-9 | TGTGCCAGCAGCTTAGCCAGGGCGATCGGCTTGACTCCGCAGTATTTT | CASSLARAIGLTPQYF
- | - | TRBJ1-6 | TRBV27 | TGTGCCAGCACCCTCGGGGGTTTACGATCACCCCTCCACTTT | CASTLGGLRSPLHF
- | TRBD2 | TRBJ2-1 | TRBV29-1 | TGCAGCCCTAGGGGGGCGGGGGGTTATAGGCAGTTCTTC | CSPRGAGGYRQFF
- | - | TRBJ1-5 | TRBV11-2 | TGTGCCAGCTCTGGGGGGACGAGCAATCAGCCCCAGCATTTT | CASSGGTSNQPQHF
- | - | TRBJ1-2 | TRBV2 | TGTGCCAGCAGTGTACAGGGTCAGGCTAACTATGGCTACACCTTC | CASSVQGQANYGYTF
- | TRBD2 | TRBJ2-1 | TRBV5-1 | TGCGCCAGCAGCTTGGCCCTAGGTCTAGCGGGGGACAATGAGCAGTTCTTC | CASSLALGLAGDNEQFF
- | - | TRBJ2-7 | TRBV7-8 | TGTGCCAGCAGCTTAAAGGGAGCCGGCCCCTACGAGCAGTACTTC | CASSLKGAGPYEQYF
- | - | TRBJ1-2 | TRBV2 | TGTGCCAGCACTAAAGCGACAGGAGGGGCTAACTATGGCTACACCTTC | CASTKATGGANYGYTF
- | TRBD2 | TRBJ2-7 | TRBV11-2 | TGTGCCAGCAGCCCGGGACTAGCGGTCCCAAACTTC | CASSPGLAVPNF
- | TRBD1 | TRBJ2-1 | TRBV9 | TGTGCCAGCAGCGTCTCCGACAGGGGGCGATTGGTTCGCTACAATGAGCAGTTCTTC | CASSVSDRGRLVRYNEQFF
- | - | TRBJ1-3 | TRBV6-5 | TGTGCCAGCACGCGCGGAAACACCATATATTTT | CASTRGNTIYF
- | TRBD2 | TRBJ2-3 | TRBV6-1 | TGTGCCAGCAGTGAAGGGGGAGGGTACACAGATACGCAGTATTTT | CASSEGGGYTDTQYF
- | TRBD1 | TRBJ1-3 | TRBV5-5 | TGTGCCAGCAGCTTGGTGGTGGGCAGGGGGCTGTTCCTCTCTGGAAACACCATATATTTT | CASSLVVGRGLFLSGNTIYF
- | - | TRBJ2-7 | TRBV9 | TGTGCCAGCAGCGCCCAGGTCAGCTCCTACGAGCAGTACTTC | CASSAQVSSYEQYF
- | TRBD1 | TRBJ2-2 | TRBV15 | TGTGCCACCAGCGGCCCGACAGGGGGCGGGACCGGGGAGCTGTTTTTT | CATSGPTGGGTGELFF
- | TRBD1 | TRBJ1-2 | TRBV25-1 | TGTGCCAGCAGTGCCCTCGTGGGACAGGGAATGGGAGGCTACACCTTC | CASSALVGQGMGGYTF
- | - | TRBJ1-2 | TRBV7-9 | TGTGCCAGCACCGGAACAGTCGTTGGAGGCTACACCTTC | CASTGTVVGGYTF
- | - | TRBJ2-5 | TRBV5-1 | TGCGCCAGCAGCGTCGAGAAGACCCAGTACTTC | CASSVEKTQYF
- | - | TRBJ2-3 | TRBV30 | TGTGCCTGGAGTGTAGGGGATACGCAGTATTTT | CAWSVGDTQYF
- | - | TRBJ2-7 | TRBV11-3 | TGTGCCAGCAGCTCGACAAAGGGGGGGCCCTCGCAGTACTTC | CASSSTKGGPSQYF
- | - | TRBJ1-3 | TRBV28 | TGTGCCAGCAATCCCCGGACGGCTGGAAACACCATATATTTT | CASNPRTAGNTIYF
- | - | TRBJ2-5 | TRBV5-4 | TGTGCCAGCAGCTCCCAAGAGACCCAGTACTTC | CASSSQETQYF
- | - | TRBJ1-3 | TRBV5-4 | TGTGCCAGCAGCTTGGACCTTTCCTCTGGAAACACCATATATTTT | CASSLDLSSGNTIYF
- | - | TRBJ2-1 | TRBV7-3 | TGTGCCAGCAGCGTCCGGACGACCTACAATGAGCAGTTCTTC | CASSVRTTYNEQFF
medium-sized | TRBD2 | TRBJ2-7 | TRBV19 | TGTGCCAGTAGAAGGACTAGCGGGAGTATCGGGATCTACGAGCAGTACTTC | CASRRTSGSIGIYEQYF
- | - | TRBJ1-1 | TRBV7-3 | TGTGCCAGCAGCTTAACGGCCACCACGAACGTGGCTGAAGCTTTCTTT | CASSLTATTNVAEAFF
- | - | TRBJ2-3 | TRBV18 | TGTGCCAGCTCACCAGGGAGGCACAGACCAGATACGCAGTATTTT | CASSPGRHRPDTQYF
- | TRBD1 | TRBJ1-3 | TRBV7-8 | TGTGCCAGCAGCCCGACCCGCCCGGGACAGATTCGAGGAAACACCATATATTTT | CASSPTRPGQIRGNTIYF
- | TRBD1 | TRBJ1-5 | TRBV5-5 | TGTGCCAGCAGCTTTTCAGGGACAGGGGCTGGCAATCAGCCCCAGCATTTT | CASSFSGTGAGNQPQHF
- | - | TRBJ1-6 | TRBV4-3 | TGCGCCAGCAGCCAAGGGACTCTTAATTCACCCCTCCACTTT | CASSQGTLNSPLHF
- | - | TRBJ2-5 | TRBV7-2 | TGTGCCAGCAGCTTAGCGGGAATCCAAGAGACCCAGTACTTC | CASSLAGIQETQYF
- | - | TRBJ1-4 | TRBV7-9 | TGTGCCAGCAGCCCTCCCTACGATCTGTTCGGGGCATCTAATGAAAAACTGTTTTTT | CASSPPYDLFGASNEKLFF
- | TRBD2 | TRBJ2-3 | TRBV2 | TGTGCCAGCAGGCCGGGACTAGTGACAGATACGCAGTATTTT | CASRPGLVTDTQYF
- | TRBD2 | TRBJ2-7 | TRBV12-5 | TGTGCTAGTGGACCTGGGACTAGCGGTACTGGATACGAGCAGTACTTC | CASGPGTSGTGYEQYF
- | - | TRBJ2-7 | TRBV7-9 | TGTGCCAGCAGCTTAGACTCGTCCTGGGGTCGCTCCTACGAGCAGTACTTC | CASSLDSSWGRSYEQYF
- | - | TRBJ2-3 | TRBV11-1 | TGTGCCAGCAGCATCTCCGGGAGCACAGATACGCAGTATTTT | CASSISGSTDTQYF
- | TRBD2 | TRBJ2-7 | TRBV15 | TGTGCCACCAGCAGAGATGATGGCGGGGGACTACTCTACGAGCAGTACTTC | CATSRDDGGGLLYEQYF
- | - | TRBJ2-7 | TRBV7-6 | TGTGCCAGCAGCCCACCAGGAAACGAGCAGTACTTC | CASSPPGNEQYF
- | - | TRBJ2-1 | TRBV11-3 | TGTGCCAGCAGCCAGGGGTCCCTTTACAATGAGCAGTTCTTC | CASSQGSLYNEQFF
- | TRBD2 | TRBJ2-1 | TRBV7-2 | TGTGCCAGCAGCCCCCCTTTTGGGGAGGGCCCCTACAATGAGCAGTTCTTC | CASSPPFGEGPYNEQFF